This is a list of T cell receptor beta chains from one sample in a study of cytomegalovirus exposure and HLA in healthy donors. TCRdb keeps only in-frame clones here, not all; method: immunoSEQ multiplex PCR. This table holds 150,000 to 200,000 clones, 60% to 80% found once. Material: PBMCs. The receptors were sampled from a woman aged 40-49 years in good health and CMV-seronegative. Both conserved end residues are part of each CDR3. The D gene is left open where the match is weak. Rows give clone size only sometimes, using once, few, many, or a class for an expanded clone.

clone size | J gene | D gene | V gene | CDR3 protein | CDR3 DNA
few | TRBJ2-7 | TRBD2 | TRBV5-4 | CASSTGTSGLYSYEQYF | TGTGCCAGCAGTACCGGGACTAGCGGGCTCTACTCCTACGAGCAGTACTTC
NA | TRBJ1-2 | NA | TRBV9 | CASAKEGYGYTF | TGTGCCAGCGCCAAGGAGGGCTATGGCTACACCTTC
NA | TRBJ2-3 | NA | TRBV19 | CASSIGPRSSGGTDTQYF | TGTGCCAGTAGTATAGGTCCTCGGTCCTCGGGAGGCACAGATACGCAGTATTTT
few | TRBJ2-6 | NA | TRBV7-8 | CASSLDGASGANVLTF | TGTGCCAGCAGCTTAGATGGGGCCTCTGGGGCCAACGTCCTGACTTTC
NA | TRBJ2-2 | TRBD1 | TRBV10-1 | CASSFRTGGGPGELFF | TGCGCCAGCAGCTTCAGGACAGGGGGCGGCCCCGGGGAGCTGTTTTTT
NA | TRBJ2-5 | NA | TRBV28 | CASSLGLKQQYF | TGTGCCAGCAGTTTAGGGCTGAAACAGCAGTACTTC
NA | TRBJ2-3 | TRBD2 | TRBV4-1 | CASRGEGRQSPGTDTQYF | TGCGCCAGCAGGGGGGAGGGAAGACAGTCCCCTGGCACAGATACGCAGTATTTT
NA | TRBJ2-7 | TRBD1 | TRBV4-2 | CASSLRQGPATYEQYF | TGTGCCAGCAGCCTCCGACAGGGACCCGCTACCTACGAGCAGTACTTC
NA | TRBJ1-4 | NA | TRBV5-1 | CASSLDVGSQGGEKLFF | TGCGCCAGCAGCTTGGACGTCGGCAGTCAAGGGGGTGAAAAACTGTTTTTT
medium-sized | TRBJ1-1 | TRBD1 | TRBV6-5 | CASQVTGRTEAFF | TGTGCCAGCCAAGTGACAGGGAGAACTGAAGCTTTCTTT
once | TRBJ2-3 | TRBD2 | TRBV27 | CASSWGGSTDTQYF | TGTGCCAGCAGCTGGGGGGGGTCAACAGATACGCAGTATTTT
many | TRBJ1-1 | TRBD1 | TRBV5-8 | CASSLKFTGVANDKAFF | TGTGCCAGCAGCTTGAAGTTCACAGGGGTAGCAAACGACAAAGCTTTCTTT
NA | TRBJ2-2 | TRBD2 | TRBV4-2 | CASSQEIAGYTGELFF | TGTGCCAGCAGCCAAGAAATAGCGGGATACACCGGGGAGCTGTTTTTT